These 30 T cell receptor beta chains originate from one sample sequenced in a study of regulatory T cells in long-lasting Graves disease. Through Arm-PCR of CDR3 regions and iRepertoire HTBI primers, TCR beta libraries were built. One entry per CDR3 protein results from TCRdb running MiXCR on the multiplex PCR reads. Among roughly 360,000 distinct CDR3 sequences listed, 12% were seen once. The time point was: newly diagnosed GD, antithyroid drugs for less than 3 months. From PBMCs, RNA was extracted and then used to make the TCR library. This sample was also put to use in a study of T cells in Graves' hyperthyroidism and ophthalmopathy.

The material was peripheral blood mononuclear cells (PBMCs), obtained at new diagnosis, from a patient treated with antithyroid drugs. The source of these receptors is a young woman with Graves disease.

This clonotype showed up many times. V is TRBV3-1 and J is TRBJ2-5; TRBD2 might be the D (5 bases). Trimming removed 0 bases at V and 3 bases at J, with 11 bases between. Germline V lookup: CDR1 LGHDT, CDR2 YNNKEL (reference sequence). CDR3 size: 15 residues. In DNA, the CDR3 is TGTGCCAGCAGCCAAGATCCGGGGTTAAAAGAGACCCAGTACTTC. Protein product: CASSQDPGLKETQYF.

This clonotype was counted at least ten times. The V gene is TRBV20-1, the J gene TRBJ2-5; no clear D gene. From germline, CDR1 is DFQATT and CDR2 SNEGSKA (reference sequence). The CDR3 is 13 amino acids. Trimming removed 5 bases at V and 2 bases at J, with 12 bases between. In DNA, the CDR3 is TGCAGTGCTGGATTTCCGAATCAAGAGACCCAGTACTTC. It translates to CSAGFPNQETQYF.

The CDR3 sequence is CASSDWRGANTGELFF. The CDR3 bases are TGTGCCAGTAGTGACTGGAGGGGGGCGAACACCGGGGAGCTGTTTTTT. V gene TRBV19 combines with J gene TRBJ2-2; tentatively, D is TRBD1 or TRBD2 (6 bases each). CDR1 and CDR2 (germline): LNHDA, SQIVND (reference sequence). The CDR3 covers 16 residues. Trimming left V 5 bases short and J 0 bases short, with 13 bases between.

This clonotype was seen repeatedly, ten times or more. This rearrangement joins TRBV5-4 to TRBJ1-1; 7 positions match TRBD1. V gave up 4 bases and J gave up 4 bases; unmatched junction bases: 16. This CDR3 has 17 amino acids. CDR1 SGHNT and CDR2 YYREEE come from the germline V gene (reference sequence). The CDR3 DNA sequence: TGTGCCAGCAGCAGGGCCGGACAGGCACGTTTGCCCACTGAAGCTTTCTTT. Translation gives CASSRAGQARLPTEAFF.

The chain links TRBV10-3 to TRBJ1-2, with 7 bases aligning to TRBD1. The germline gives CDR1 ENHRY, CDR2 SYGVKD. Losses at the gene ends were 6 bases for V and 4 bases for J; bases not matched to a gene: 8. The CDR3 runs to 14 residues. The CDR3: CAIRGTARFYGYTF. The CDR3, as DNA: TGTGCCATCAGGGGGACAGCTAGATTCTATGGCTACACCTTC.

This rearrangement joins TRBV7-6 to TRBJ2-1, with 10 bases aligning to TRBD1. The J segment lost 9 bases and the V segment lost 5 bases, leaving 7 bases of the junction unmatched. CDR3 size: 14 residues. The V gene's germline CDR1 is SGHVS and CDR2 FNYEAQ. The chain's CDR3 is CASSKRQGAFEQFF. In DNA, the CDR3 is TGTGCCAGCAGCAAGCGACAGGGGGCGTTTGAGCAGTTCTTC.

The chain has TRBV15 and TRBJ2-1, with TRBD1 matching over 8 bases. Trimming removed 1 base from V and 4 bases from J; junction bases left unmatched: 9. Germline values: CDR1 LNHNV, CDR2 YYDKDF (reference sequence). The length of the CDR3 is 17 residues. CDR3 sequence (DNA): TGTGCCACCAGCAGAGGGGCGGGACAGGTGATTTACAATGAGCAGTTCTTC. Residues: CATSRGAGQVIYNEQFF.

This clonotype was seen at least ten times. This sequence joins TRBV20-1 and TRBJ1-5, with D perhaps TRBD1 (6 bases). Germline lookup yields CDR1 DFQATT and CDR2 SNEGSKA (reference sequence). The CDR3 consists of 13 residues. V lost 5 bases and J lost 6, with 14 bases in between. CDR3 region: CSAVIGGRQPQHF. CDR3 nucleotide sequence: TGCAGTGCTGTCATCGGGGGGCGTCAGCCCCAGCATTTT.

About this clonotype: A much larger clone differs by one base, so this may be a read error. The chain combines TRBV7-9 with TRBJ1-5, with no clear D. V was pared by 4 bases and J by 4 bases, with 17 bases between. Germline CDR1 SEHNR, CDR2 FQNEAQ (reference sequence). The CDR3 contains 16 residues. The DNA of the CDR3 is TGTGCCAGCAGCTCAGGTCCCGATCGCTCTAATCAGCCCCAGCATTTT. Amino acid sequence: CASSSGPDRSNQPQHF.

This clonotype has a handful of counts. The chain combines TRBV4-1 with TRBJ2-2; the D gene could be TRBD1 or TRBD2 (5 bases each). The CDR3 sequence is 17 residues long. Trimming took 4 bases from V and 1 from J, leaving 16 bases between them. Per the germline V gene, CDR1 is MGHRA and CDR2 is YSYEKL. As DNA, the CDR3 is TGCGCCAGCAGCCCAGCTTGGGGACGGATGAACACCGGGGAGCTGTTTTTT. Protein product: CASSPAWGRMNTGELFF.

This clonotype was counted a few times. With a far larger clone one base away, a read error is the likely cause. The CDR3 DNA is TGTGCCAGCAGCCAGGACAGGGACACAGATACGCAGTATTTT. Amino acid sequence: CASSQDRDTDTQYF. The chain recombines TRBV11-2 with TRBJ2-3; TRBD1 aligns across 8 bases. The V segment lost 5 bases and the J segment 2 bases; nucleotides outside the gene matches: 3. CDR1 is SGHAT and CDR2 is FQNNGV in the germline V gene. This CDR3 spans 14 amino acids.

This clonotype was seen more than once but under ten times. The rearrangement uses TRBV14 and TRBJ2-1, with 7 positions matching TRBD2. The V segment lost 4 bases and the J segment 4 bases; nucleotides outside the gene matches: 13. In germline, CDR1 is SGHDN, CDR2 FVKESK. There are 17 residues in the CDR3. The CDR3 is CASSPRFWAGEYNEQFF. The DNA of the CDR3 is TGTGCCAGCAGCCCGAGATTTTGGGCGGGGGAGTACAATGAGCAGTTCTTC.

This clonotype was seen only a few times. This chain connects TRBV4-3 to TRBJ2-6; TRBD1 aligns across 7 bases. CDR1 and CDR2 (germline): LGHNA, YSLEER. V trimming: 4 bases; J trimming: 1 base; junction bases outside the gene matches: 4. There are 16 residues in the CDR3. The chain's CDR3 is CASSPETGSGANVLTF. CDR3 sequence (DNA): TGCGCCAGCAGCCCAGAGACAGGGTCTGGGGCCAACGTCCTGACTTTC.

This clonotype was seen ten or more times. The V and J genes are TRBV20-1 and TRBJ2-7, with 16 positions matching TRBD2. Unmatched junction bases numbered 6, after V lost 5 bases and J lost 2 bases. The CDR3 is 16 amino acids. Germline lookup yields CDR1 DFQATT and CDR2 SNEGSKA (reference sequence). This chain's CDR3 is CSASGTSGRGPYEQYF. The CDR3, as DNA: TGCAGTGCTTCCGGGACTAGCGGGAGGGGGCCCTACGAGCAGTACTTC.

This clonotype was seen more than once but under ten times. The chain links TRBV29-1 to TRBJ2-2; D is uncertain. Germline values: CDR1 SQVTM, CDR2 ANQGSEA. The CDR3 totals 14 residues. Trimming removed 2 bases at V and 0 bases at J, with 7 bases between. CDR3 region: CSVEPQTNTGELFF. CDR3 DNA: TGCAGCGTTGAACCCCAGACGAACACCGGGGAGCTGTTTTTT.

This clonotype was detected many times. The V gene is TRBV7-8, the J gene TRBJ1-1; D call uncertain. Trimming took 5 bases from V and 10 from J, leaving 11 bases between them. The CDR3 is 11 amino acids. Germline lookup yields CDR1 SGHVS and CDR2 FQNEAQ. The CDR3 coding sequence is TGTGCCAGCAGCCCCGGAATAGGAGCTTTCTTT. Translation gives CASSPGIGAFF.

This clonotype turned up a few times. CDR3 loop: CASSQGPNQPQHF. The DNA of the CDR3 is TGTGCCAGCAGCCAAGGGCCAAATCAGCCCCAGCATTTT. The chain combines TRBV4-2 with TRBJ1-5; no firm D call. Germline V gene data show CDR1 as LGHNA and CDR2 as YNFKEQ. V lost 1 base and J lost 4, with 5 bases in between. The CDR3 spans 13 residues.

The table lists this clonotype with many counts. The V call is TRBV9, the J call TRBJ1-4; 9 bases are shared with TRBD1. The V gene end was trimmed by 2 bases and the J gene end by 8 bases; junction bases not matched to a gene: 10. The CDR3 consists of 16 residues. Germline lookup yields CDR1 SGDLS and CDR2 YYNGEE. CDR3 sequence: CASSVRGGQGTEKLFF. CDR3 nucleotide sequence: TGTGCCAGCAGCGTCCGAGGGGGACAGGGTACGGAAAAACTGTTTTTT.

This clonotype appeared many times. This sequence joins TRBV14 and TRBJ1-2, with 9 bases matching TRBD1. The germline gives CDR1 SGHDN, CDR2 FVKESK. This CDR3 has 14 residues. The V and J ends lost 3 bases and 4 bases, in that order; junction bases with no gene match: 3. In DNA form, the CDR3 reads TGTGCCAGCAGCCAGGGGACAGGGCTCTATGGCTACACCTTC. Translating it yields CASSQGTGLYGYTF.

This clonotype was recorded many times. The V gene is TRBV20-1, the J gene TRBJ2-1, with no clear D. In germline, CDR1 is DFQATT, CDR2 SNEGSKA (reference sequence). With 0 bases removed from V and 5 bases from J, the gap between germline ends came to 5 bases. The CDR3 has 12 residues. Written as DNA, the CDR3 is TGCAGTGCTAGAGATTTGGACAATGAGCAGTTCTTC. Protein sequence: CSARDLDNEQFF.

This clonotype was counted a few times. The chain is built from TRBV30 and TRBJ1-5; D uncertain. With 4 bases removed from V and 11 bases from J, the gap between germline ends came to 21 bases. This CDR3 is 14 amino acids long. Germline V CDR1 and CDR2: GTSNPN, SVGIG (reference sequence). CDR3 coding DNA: TGTGCCTGGAATGCGGGCAGCACGGATGGAGCCCAGCATTTT. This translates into CAWNAGSTDGAQHF.

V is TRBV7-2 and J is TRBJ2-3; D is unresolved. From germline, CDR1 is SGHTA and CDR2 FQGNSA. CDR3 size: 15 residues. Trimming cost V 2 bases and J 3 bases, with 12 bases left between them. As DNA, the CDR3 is TGTGCCAGCAGCTTATCTCGGGCAGAGACAGATACGCAGTATTTT. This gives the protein CASSLSRAETDTQYF.

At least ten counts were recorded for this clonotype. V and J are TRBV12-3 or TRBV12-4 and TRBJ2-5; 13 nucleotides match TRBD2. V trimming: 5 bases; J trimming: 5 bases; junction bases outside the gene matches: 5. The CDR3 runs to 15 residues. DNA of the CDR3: TGTGCCAGCAGTCCGGGACTAGCGGGAATTGAGACCCAGTACTTC. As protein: CASSPGLAGIETQYF.

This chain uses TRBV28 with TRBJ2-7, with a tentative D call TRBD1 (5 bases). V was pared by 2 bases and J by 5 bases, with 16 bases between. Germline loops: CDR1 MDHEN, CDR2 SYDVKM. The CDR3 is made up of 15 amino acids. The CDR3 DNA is TGTGCCAGCAGTTTAGGGGCCCAGGGTAGGGACGAGCAGTACTTC. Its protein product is CASSLGAQGRDEQYF.

The CDR3 DNA follows: TGCAGTGCTAGAGCAGGGAATGTTCTAGCGGGGCACCACGAGCAGTACTTC. Amino acid sequence: CSARAGNVLAGHHEQYF. The chain combines TRBV20-1 with TRBJ2-7, with 9 bases aligning to TRBD2. CDR1 and CDR2 (germline): DFQATT, SNEGSKA (reference sequence). V shed 1 base and J 5 bases; nucleotides not matched to a gene: 15. This CDR3 region has 17 residues.

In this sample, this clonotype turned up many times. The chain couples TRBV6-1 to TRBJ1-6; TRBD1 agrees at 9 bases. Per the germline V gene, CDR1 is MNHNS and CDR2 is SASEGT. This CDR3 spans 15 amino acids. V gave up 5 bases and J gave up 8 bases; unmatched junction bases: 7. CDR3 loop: CASSQTGTGYSPLHF. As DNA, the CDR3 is TGTGCCAGCAGTCAAACCGGGACAGGGTATTCACCCCTCCACTTT.

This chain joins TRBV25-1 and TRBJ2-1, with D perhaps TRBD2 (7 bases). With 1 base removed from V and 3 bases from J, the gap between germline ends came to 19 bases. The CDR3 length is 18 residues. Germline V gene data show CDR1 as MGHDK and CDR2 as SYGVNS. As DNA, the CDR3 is TGTGCCAGCAGTGAATGGGGGGGGCGGGCCAAACTCTACAATGAGCAGTTCTTC. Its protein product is CASSEWGGRAKLYNEQFF.

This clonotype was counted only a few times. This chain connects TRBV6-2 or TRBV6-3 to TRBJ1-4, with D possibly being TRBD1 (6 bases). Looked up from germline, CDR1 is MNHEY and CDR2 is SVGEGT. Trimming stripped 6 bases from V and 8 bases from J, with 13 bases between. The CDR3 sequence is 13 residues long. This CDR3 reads CASRQGTWEKLFF. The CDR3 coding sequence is TGTGCCAGCAGGCAGGGGACTTGGGAAAAACTGTTTTTT.

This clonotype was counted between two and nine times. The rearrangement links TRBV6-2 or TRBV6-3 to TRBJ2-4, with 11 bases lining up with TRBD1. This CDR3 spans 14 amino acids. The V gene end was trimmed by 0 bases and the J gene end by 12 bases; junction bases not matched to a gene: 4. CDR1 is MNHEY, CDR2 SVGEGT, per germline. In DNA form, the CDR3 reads TGTGCCAGCAGTTACTCGTGGGGACAGGGGGATCAGTACTTC. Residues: CASSYSWGQGDQYF.

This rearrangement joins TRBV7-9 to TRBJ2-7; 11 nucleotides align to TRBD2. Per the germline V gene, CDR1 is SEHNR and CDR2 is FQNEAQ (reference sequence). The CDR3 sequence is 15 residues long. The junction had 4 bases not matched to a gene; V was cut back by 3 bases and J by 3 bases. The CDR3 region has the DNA TGTGCCAGCAGCTTGTTAGCGGGAGGGAACTACGAGCAGTACTTC. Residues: CASSLLAGGNYEQYF.